This TCR beta chain was recovered during a study of neurological immune-mediated disorders. Overall study findings and caveats: The absence of any CDR3 amino acid sequence shared by expanded clones across subjects suggests that repertoires were private in all groups. The greatest TCR clonal expansion appeared in HTLV-1-associated myelopathy and the smallest, falling below healthy controls, in multiple sclerosis.

This clonotype was recorded at least ten times. Its antigen is unknown. A 10-nucleotide random UMI tagged transcripts in template-switch 5'RACE cDNA synthesis. The output of every sequencing run exceeded 160 million TCR-beta sequences, derived from 15-18 subjects. Each CDR3 protein gets one entry after TCRdb re-called the 5' RACE reads with MiXCR. The sample carries some 54,000 distinct CDR3 sequences, roughly 10% recorded once. CDR1 and CDR2 from the germline V gene are SGHRS and YFSETQ. The V end lost 1 base, the J end lost 6 bases, and 22 bases lay between the germline ends. CDR3 length: 18 amino acids. The time point: longitudinal time-point 1 (baseline).

The sequencing input was PBMCs. The chain couples TRBV5-1 to TRBJ2-2, with D perhaps assigned TRBD1 or TRBD2 (6 bases each). The sequence came from a male donor with HTLV-1-associated myelopathy (HAM/TSP). The CDR3 loop reads CASSLYGGGALGSGELFF. CDR3 DNA sequence: TGCGCCAGCAGCTTGTATGGGGGCGGGGCCCTGGGCTCCGGGGAGCTGTTTTTT.